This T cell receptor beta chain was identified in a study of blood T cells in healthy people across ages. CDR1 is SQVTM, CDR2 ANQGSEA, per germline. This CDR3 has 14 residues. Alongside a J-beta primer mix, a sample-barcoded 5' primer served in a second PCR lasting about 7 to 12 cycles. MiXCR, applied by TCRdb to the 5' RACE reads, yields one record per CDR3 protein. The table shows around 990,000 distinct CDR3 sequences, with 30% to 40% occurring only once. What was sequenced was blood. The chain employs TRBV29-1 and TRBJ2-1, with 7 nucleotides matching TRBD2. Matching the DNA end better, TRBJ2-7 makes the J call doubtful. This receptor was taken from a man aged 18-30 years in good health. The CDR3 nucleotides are TGCAGCGTTGCTGGGGGGGGAACCTACAATGAGCAGTACTTC. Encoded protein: CSVAGGGTYNEQYF.